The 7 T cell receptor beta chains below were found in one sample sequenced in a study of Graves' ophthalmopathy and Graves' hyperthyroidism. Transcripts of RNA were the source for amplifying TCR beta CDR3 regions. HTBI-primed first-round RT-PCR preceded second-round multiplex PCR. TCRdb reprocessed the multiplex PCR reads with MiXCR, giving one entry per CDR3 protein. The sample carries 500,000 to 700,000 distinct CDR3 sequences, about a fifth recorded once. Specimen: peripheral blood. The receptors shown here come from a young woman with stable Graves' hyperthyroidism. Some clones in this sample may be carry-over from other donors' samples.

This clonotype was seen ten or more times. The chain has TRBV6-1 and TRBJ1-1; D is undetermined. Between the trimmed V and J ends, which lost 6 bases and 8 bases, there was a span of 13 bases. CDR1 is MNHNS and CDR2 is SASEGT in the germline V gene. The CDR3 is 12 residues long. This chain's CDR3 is CASSPAGVEAFF. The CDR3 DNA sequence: TGTGCCAGCAGCCCCGCGGGTGTGGAAGCTTTCTTT.

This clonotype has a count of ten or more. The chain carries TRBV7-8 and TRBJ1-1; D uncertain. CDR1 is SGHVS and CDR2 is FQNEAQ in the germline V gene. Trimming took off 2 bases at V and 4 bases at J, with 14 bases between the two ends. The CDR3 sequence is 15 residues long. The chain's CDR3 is CASSLRRVGSTEAFF. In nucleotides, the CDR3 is TGTGCCAGCAGCTTAAGGAGGGTGGGGAGCACTGAAGCTTTCTTT.

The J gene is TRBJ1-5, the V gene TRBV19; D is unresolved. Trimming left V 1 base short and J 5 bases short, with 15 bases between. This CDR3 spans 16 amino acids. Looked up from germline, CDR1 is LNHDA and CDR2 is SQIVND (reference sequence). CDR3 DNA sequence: TGTGCCAGTAGTATAGTCGGTTTCCAAGAACATCAGCCCCAGCATTTT. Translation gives CASSIVGFQEHQPQHF.

CDR3 sequence (DNA): TGTGCCAGCAGTTTAGCGCCAGGGACCAACACTGAAGCTTTCTTT. Residues: CASSLAPGTNTEAFF. The chain recombines TRBV12-3 or TRBV12-4 with TRBJ1-1; tentatively, D is TRBD1 (5 bases). This CDR3 comprises 15 residues. Trimming pared 0 bases from V and 2 bases from J, leaving 10 bases between.

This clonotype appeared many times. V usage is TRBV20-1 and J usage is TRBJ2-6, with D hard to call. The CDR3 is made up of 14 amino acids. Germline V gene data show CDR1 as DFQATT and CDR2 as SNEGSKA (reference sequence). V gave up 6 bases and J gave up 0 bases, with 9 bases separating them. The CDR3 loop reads CSAITGSGANVLTF. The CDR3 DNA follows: TGCAGTGCAATTACCGGCTCTGGGGCCAACGTCCTGACTTTC.

This chain's CDR3 is CASSITGFTEAFF. CDR3 DNA: TGCGCCAGCAGCATCACAGGATTCACTGAAGCTTTCTTT. The chain is built from TRBV5-1 and TRBJ1-1; D possibly corresponds to TRBD1 (5 bases). The V end lost 4 bases, the J end lost 4 bases, and 11 bases lay between the germline ends. Germline V gene sequence: CDR1 SGHRS, CDR2 YFSETQ. The length of the CDR3 is 13 residues.

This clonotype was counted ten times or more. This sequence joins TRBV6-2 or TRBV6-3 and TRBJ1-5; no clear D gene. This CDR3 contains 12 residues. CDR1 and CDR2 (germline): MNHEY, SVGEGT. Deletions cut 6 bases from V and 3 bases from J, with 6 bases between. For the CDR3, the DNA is TGTGCCAGCAGGACGACCAATCAGCCCCAGCATTTT. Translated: CASRTTNQPQHF.